This TCR beta chain derives from a study of cytomegalovirus exposure and HLA in healthy donors (TCRdb year 2017). About the study as a whole: According to an earlier analysis of a few hundred of the donors, some 180 million T cells yielded 117 million unique TCR beta sequences and approximately 280 Gb of sequence data. Rather than drawing on any new phenotypic data, the later analysis identified candidate immune exposures from TCR beta sequences and the way those sequences occurred across donors. All discovery cohort repertoires had been generated using a single sequencing platform. Along with the roughly 670-subject first cohort, a separate validation cohort of over a hundred different subjects was used. To decide whether each TCR beta V gene segment behaved as functional or pseudogenic, an earlier analysis of 587 of the donors relied on high-throughput TCR beta sequencing. Several DR-DQ haplotypes were handled as single units for association and clustering because linkage in the cohort was strong. The study used immunosequencing to profile the T cell repertoires of several hundred subjects and linked those repertoires to cytomegalovirus serostatus. HLA typing included class I and class II loci at four-digit resolution. Typing coverage differed by locus: A, B, C, DRB1 and DQB1 were typed in roughly 620-630 donors, DQA1 in approximately 520, DPA1 in over 600, and DPB1 in just under 480. The study combined high-throughput TCR immunosequencing, statistical association of individual TCRs with disease status, and machine learning to predict cytomegalovirus infection status. Of the roughly 400 genotyped donors, roughly 85% fell in the genetic ancestry cluster associated with self-reported Caucasian donors. Among almost 400 genotyped donors of the cohort, an average of around 240,000 unique TCR beta nucleotide sequences were sequenced per donor, 15% to 20% of them non-productive. In a later genetic analysis, genome-wide SNP genotypes for about 55% of the roughly 700 donors were used, and that subset was treated as a discovery cohort. The study was designed to test whether signatures of past pathogen exposure could be identified by cataloging public T cell receptors. Donor age, sex, ethnicity and CMV serostatus were compiled together with the repertoire data. About 320 gigabases of sequencing data and approximately 80 million unique TCR sequences were included in an early release covering about 700 HLA-typed donors. A later analysis re-examined previously published TCR beta repertoires from around 670 donors and added high-resolution HLA genotyping to investigate patterns of TCR occurrence.

The library was generated by the immunoSEQ multiplex PCR assay. For the multiplex PCR, a mixture combining 60 forward primers for TCR Vbeta segments and 13 reverse primers for TCR Jbeta segments was used. Amplification of the CDR3 region of rearranged TCR beta genes was performed with a multiplex PCR assay on genomic DNA. The amplified TCR beta libraries were sequenced on the Illumina HiSeq System as 87-base-pair reads. The original pipeline was this. A later analysis counted 65 million to 90 million unique TCR beta chains across the approximately 700 repertoires, and around 9.9 million of these chains were shared by at least two donors. To remove PCR and sequencing errors, raw reads were error-corrected and collapsed into unique sequences using a nearest-neighbor algorithm that merged closely related sequences. To assign V, D and J gene segments, CDR3 sequences were aligned to IMGT reference sequences. For a sequence to be retained, a match of at least six nucleotides to both a V gene segment and a J gene segment was required. Rearrangements were classified as productive when the CDR3 lacked stop codons and remained in frame with V and J, and all other rearrangements were classified as non-productive. CDR3 was defined according to IMGT convention as the region running from the second conserved V-encoded cysteine to the conserved J-encoded phenylalanine. The earlier analysis of 500 to 600 of the donors excluded sequences that lacked an unambiguous match to a single V gene segment. In an earlier analysis of several hundred of the donors, V segments were called functional above 56.7% productive rearrangements and were called segregating when the between-donor standard deviation exceeded 5%. A statistical classification framework was developed to diagnose cytomegalovirus status using the catalog of TCR beta chain sequences. V and J gene assignment, in a later analysis, came from comparing TCR nucleotide sequences with IMGT/GENE-DB human TR gene sequences. Using the TCRdist pipeline, a later analysis assigned CDR3 sequences along with most-parsimonious VDJ recombination scenarios. In a later analysis, every TCR beta chain was defined by the combination of its CDR3 amino acid sequence and its V-gene family, and reads without a unique V-gene family were dropped. In a later analysis, several hundred highly shared, low-generation-probability nucleotide sequences were removed to address suspected cross-contamination and a sequencing artifact. In a later analysis, a clonal expansion index for each public chain was calculated from normalized within-repertoire ranks of inferred template counts. In a later analysis, generation probabilities were computed with a VDJ recombination model fitted to out-of-frame rearrangements, and the resulting probabilities were checked against IGoR. Hypergeometric tests were used in a later analysis to score TCR-TCR, TCR-HLA and TCR-CMV co-occurrence, with a repertoire-size bias correction applied to the TCR pairs. False discovery rates were estimated in a later analysis by permuting HLA or CMV assignments 20 times. A later analysis grouped co-occurring TCRs with DBSCAN, adding TCRdist sequence similarity when clustering within HLA-allele-positive subsets. Repertoires with fewer than 30,000 or more than 120,000 public chains were left out of co-occurrence clustering, as were about five repertoires with anomalous nucleotide sharing. TCRdb took over this immuneACCESS table, retaining in-frame rearrangements with V and J assigned. Such tables are incomplete; in checked studies, under half of the missing clones stem from an unresolved V gene, and the remainder is unexplained. The V and J calls and clone size were taken over from that table, and D and trimming were inferred from the DNA. The sample contains around 150,000 clones, approximately 61% of them found a single time. The ten largest clones capture around 1.6% of the sample.

In total, fewer than 750 healthy bone marrow donors made up the cohort. At the time of sampling, all cohort members were nominally healthy, though unrecorded immune exposures were likely present. Of the approximately 620 cohort members, more than 250 had a positive CMV serostatus and 350 to 450 had a negative one, while no CMV serostatus was recorded for the donor. A peripheral blood sample was provided by each donor, and peripheral blood mononuclear cells were used for TCR beta sequencing. The Qiagen DNeasy Blood Extraction Kit was used to extract genomic DNA from the blood cell samples. A word on this clone: The antigen it binds to is not known. The sample holds no much larger clone one base away, and base qualities are not on file.

In the germline V gene (reference sequence), CDR1 corresponds to LNHDA and CDR2 to SQIVND. Trimming removed 7 bases from V and 0 bases from J, leaving 22 bases between the germline ends. The CDR3 numbers 18 residues from cysteine through phenylalanine. Here the CDR3 DNA is all that survives: 54 bases in frame from base 1. Findings and caveats that apply to the study as a whole: Compared with the roughly 720-donor mean, donors in an Asian-associated ancestry cluster had fewer N-insertions in productive TCRs, according to a later genetic analysis. Linkage disequilibrium might explain the correlated functional status among segregating V segments, but an unknown experimental factor could not be ruled out. In a later genetic analysis, a missense DCLRE1C variant was associated with V-gene and J-gene trimming of TCR beta chains, and the association was replicated in an independent cohort. According to the authors, the approach could potentially be generalized to other disease states and immunological phenotypes. Roughly uniform sequencing depth across donors was assumed in presence/absence analyses, although this assumption may not hold. The earlier analysis of approximately 590 of the donors excluded about 16 rarely observed V segments, including chromosome 9 orphons, because counts were too low. The study gave a list of some 150 TCR beta chains associated with cytomegalovirus. Broadly in line with IMGT annotations, most TCR beta V segments showed up in productive rearrangements about 87% or about 30% of the time in an earlier analysis of roughly 590 of the donors. Because HLA typing was missing for some donors at each locus, association tests included only the typed subset. Most TCR sequences were observed very rarely across donors, whereas some public TCRs were present in many individuals. Some IMGT-functional V segments, including TRBV6-2 and TRBV6-3, could not be distinguished by the 87-base-pair reads and were therefore excluded. A cluster of highly shared sequence variants was judged likely to be a technical artifact of the sequencing pipeline. A later analysis found that TCR association rates varied across HLA loci, with DRB1 alleles showing the most associated TCRs and HLA-C alleles the fewest. A later analysis found that HLA-associated TCR beta chains were more clonally expanded and had lower generation probabilities than equally common non-associated chains. This cohort had only TCR beta chains sequenced, and the lack of alpha or paired-chain data limited which features could be detected. When HLA alleles, especially DR and DQ, strongly co-occurred, TCR associations were difficult to assign to individual alleles. At a false discovery rate of 0.05, a later analysis linked fewer than 20,000 TCR beta sequences to specific HLA alleles. Several of the top co-occurrence clusters appeared to be linked to parvovirus B19, influenza, CMV and Epstein-Barr virus, according to a later analysis. The classifier was reported to diagnose cytomegalovirus status with high specificity and sensitivity in both the original cohort and the validation cohort. For the cohort, immune exposure information was limited to CMV serostatus. Three of the identified cytomegalovirus-associated TCR beta chains were confirmed in vitro to be specific for cytomegalovirus antigens. A further reported finding was that TCR beta sequences accurately predicted the HLA-A and HLA-B alleles for most subjects in the first cohort. Most CMV-associated TCR beta chains appeared to be HLA-restricted in a later analysis, and the HLA associations seemed to be driven largely by CMV exposure.

Input material: PBMCs. This clonotype was sampled from a human donor in good health. The V and J genes are TRBV19 and TRBJ1-5; 5 matching bases give a weak D call of TRBD1. Read as DNA, the sequence is TGTGCCAGTACCAGCCCAAGGGGCAGGGCGGCTAGCAATCAGCCCCAGCATTTT. Its protein product is CASTSPRGRAASNQPQHF. Reference TRBV19 and TRBJ1-5 genes cover what lies past the CDR3, so the full variable domain is DGGITQSPKYLFRKEGQNVTLSCEQNLNHDAMYWYRQDPGQGLRLIYYSQIVNDFQKGDIAEGYSVSREKKESFPLTVTSAQKNPTAFYLCASTSPRGRAASNQPQHFGDGTRLSIL.